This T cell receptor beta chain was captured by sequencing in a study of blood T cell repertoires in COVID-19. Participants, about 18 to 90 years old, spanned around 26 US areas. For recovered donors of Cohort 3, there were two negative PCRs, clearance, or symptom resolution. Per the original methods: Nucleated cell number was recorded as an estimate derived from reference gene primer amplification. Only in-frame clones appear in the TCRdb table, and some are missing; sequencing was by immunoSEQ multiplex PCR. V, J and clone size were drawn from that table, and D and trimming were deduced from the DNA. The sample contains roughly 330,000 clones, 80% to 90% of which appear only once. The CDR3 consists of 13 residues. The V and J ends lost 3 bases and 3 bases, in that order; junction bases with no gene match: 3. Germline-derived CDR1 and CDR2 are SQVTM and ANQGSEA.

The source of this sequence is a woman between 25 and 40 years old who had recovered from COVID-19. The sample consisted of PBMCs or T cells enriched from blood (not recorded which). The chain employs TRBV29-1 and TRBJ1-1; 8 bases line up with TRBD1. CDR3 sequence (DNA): TGCAGCGTTGAGGGGGACAGGTACACTGAAGCTTTCTTT. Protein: CSVEGDRYTEAFF.